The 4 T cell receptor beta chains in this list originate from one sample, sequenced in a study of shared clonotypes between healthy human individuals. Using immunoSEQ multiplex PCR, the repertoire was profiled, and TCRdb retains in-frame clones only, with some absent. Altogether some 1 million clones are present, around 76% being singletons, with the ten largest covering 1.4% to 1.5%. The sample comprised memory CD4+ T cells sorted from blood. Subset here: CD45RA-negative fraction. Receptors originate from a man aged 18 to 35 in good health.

This chain's CDR3 is CASSLSTLAGTGELFF. The CDR3 DNA reads as TGCGCCAGCAGCTTAAGTACTCTAGCGGGTACCGGGGAGCTGTTTTTT. The rearrangement uses TRBV5-1 and TRBJ2-2; TRBD2 agrees at 8 bases. Losses at the gene ends were 2 bases for V and 5 bases for J; bases not matched to a gene: 8. The germline V gene encodes CDR1 SGHRS and CDR2 YFSETQ. This CDR3 is 16 amino acids long. Combining the CDR3 with reference TRBV5-1 and TRBJ2-2 gives the whole variable domain KAGVTQTPRYLIKTRGQQVTLSCSPISGHRSVSWYQQTPGQGLQFLFEYFSETQRNKGNFPGRFSGRQFSNSRSEMNVSTLELGDSALYLCASSLSTLAGTGELFFGEGSRLTVL.

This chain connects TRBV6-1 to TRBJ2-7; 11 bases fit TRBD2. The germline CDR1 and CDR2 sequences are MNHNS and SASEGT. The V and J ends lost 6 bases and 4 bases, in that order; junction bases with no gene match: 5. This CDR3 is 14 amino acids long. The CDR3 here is CASRAGLAVYEQYF. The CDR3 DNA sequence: TGTGCCAGCAGGGCGGGACTAGCGGTTTACGAGCAGTACTTC.

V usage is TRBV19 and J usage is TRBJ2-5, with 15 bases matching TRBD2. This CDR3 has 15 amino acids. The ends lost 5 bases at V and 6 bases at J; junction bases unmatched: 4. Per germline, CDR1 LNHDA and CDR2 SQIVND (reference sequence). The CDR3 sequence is CASSEGLAGGKTQYF. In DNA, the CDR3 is TGTGCCAGTAGTGAGGGACTAGCGGGGGGAAAGACCCAGTACTTC.

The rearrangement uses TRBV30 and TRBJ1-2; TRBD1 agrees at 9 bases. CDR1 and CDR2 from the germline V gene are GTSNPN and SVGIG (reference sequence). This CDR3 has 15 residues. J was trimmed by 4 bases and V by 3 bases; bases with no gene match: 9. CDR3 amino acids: CAWRDPGTGPYGYTF. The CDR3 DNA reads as TGTGCCTGGAGGGACCCCGGGACAGGGCCCTATGGCTACACCTTC.